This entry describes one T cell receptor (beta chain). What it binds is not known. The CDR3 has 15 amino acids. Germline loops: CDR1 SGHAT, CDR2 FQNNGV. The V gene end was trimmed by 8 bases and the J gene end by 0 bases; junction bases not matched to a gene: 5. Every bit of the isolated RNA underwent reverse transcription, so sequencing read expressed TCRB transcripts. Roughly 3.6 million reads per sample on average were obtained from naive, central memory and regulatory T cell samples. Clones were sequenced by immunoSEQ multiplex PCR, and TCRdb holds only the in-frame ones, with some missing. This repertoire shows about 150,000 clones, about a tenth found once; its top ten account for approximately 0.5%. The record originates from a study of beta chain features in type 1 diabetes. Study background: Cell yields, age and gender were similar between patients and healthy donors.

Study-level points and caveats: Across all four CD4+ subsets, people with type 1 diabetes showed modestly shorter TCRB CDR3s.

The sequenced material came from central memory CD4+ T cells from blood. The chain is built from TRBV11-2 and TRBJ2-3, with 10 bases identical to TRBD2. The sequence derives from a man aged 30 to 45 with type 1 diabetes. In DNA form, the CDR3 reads TGTGCCAGCGGAGCGGGGGGGCCTAGCACAGATACGCAGTATTTT. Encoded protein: CASGAGGPSTDTQYF. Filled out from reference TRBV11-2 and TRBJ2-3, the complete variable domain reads EAGVAQSPRYKIIEKRQSVAFWCNPISGHATLYWYQQILGQGPKLLIQFQNNGVVDDSQLPKDRFSAERLKGVDSTLKIQPAKLEDSAVYLCASGAGGPSTDTQYFGPGTRLTVL.